A selection of T cell receptor beta chains follows, all from one sample in a study of neoadjuvant nivolumab and ipilimumab in lung cancer. Sequencing used immunoSEQ multiplex PCR; TCRdb keeps in-frame clones, though not all of them. The sample shows tens of thousands of clones, 82% of them seen only once. Source: peripheral blood, taken before neoadjuvant nivolumab, alone or with ipilimumab. The receptor set was obtained from an adult with non-small cell lung cancer. The CDR3 runs from the conserved cysteine through the conserved F or W. Fields, in order: J gene, clone size, V gene, CDR3 protein. The size of a clone is reported for some rows only, either as once, few or many, or as a class for expanded clones.

>TRBJ2-5|few|TRBV6-1
CASSEGRHVETQYF
>TRBJ1-1|NA|TRBV2
CASVRDMNTEAFF
>TRBJ2-6|NA|TRBV9
CASSAGPGANVLTF
>TRBJ2-3|once|TRBV5-1
CASLRDPSTDTQYF
>TRBJ1-5|NA|TRBV7-9
CASSLTGQPQHF
>TRBJ2-7|few|TRBV29-1
CSVQGPYEQYF
>TRBJ2-1|NA|TRBV2
CASSAGQGAADEQFF
>TRBJ2-3|few|TRBV5-1
CASRPGGTITDTQYF
>TRBJ2-3|NA|TRBV14
CASSLWEAGVGAQYF
>TRBJ2-7|NA|TRBV6-6
CASTPFARYEQYF
>TRBJ1-2|NA|TRBV7-9
CASSFRTGGGGYTF
>TRBJ2-3|NA|TRBV7-9
CASSYGTGRSTDTQYF
>TRBJ2-5|NA|TRBV6-6
CASSYGRWTQETQYF
>TRBJ1-3|NA|TRBV7-2
CASSFREPGNTIYF
>TRBJ1-5|NA|TRBV4-2
CASSQDAAGGYSNQPQHF
>TRBJ1-1|NA|TRBV7-9
CASSYQGSTEAFF
>TRBJ1-1|NA|TRBV5-4
CASSLVVGRAATEAFF
>TRBJ2-7|NA|TRBV4-3
CASSQEERYEQYF
>TRBJ2-7|NA|TRBV10-1
CASSSSGSPTEQYF
>TRBJ2-2|NA|TRBV4-1
CASSQGVLRRGANTGELFF
>TRBJ2-1|NA|TRBV5-4
CASSGLTGLAGPYNEQFF
>TRBJ1-2|NA|TRBV30
CAWSSVRNYGYTF
>TRBJ2-1|NA|TRBV15
CATSRDLEAEQFF
>TRBJ2-2|NA|TRBV7-7
CASSLTGTSVANTGELFF
>TRBJ2-2|NA|TRBV7-6
CASSLVGDTYTGELFF
>TRBJ2-7|NA|TRBV9
CASSVGSGRYYEQYF
>TRBJ1-2|once|TRBV6-5
CASRSTGGDRGYTF
>TRBJ1-2|medium-sized|TRBV29-1
CSVVRGQGDGYTF
>TRBJ2-7|NA|TRBV11-2
CASSFTGSHEQYF